Listed below are T cell receptor beta chains from one sample, sequenced in a study of T cell repertoires in cytomegalovirus infection. TCRdb re-called the reads through MiXCR, storing one row per CDR3 protein. This sample has approximately 750,000 distinct CDR3 sequences; 35% occur once, and the top ten carry about 2.8%. The material sequenced was PBMCs. The source is a human donor in good health (CMV status not recorded). Some clones in this sample may be carry-over from other donors' samples. CDR3s leave out the opening cysteine and the closing phenylalanine or tryptophan.

ASSVGLAGGHRVETQY 16 TRBJ2-5 TRBV6-1
ASSLTGSGGMAGYT 14 TRBJ1-2 TRBV7-4
SARDDRSRQPQH 12 TRBJ1-5 TRBV20-1
ASSLLGGDNQPQH 13 TRBJ1-5 TRBV12-3/TRBV12-4
ASSLGLAGGFSAETQY 16 TRBJ2-5 TRBV7-8
ATSRETAYEQY 11 TRBJ2-7 TRBV15
ASSIVVGAPMGYT 13 TRBJ1-2 TRBV19
ASSPWAGHETQY 12 TRBJ2-5 TRBV7-2
SVGHTDTQY 9 TRBJ2-3 TRBV29-1
ASSWGQGSEKLF 12 TRBJ1-4 TRBV6-1
ASTQRQGGLGREAF 14 TRBJ1-1 TRBV12-3/TRBV12-4
ASSVGTGNQETQY 13 TRBJ2-5 TRBV19
ASSVSRGGNSPLH 13 TRBJ1-6 TRBV9
ASGGSSYNSPLH 12 TRBJ1-6 TRBV28
GARDLTSGDLYEQY 14 TRBJ2-7 TRBV20-1
ASSMGVGAREQY 12 TRBJ2-7 TRBV19
ASSLGGVSTDTQY 13 TRBJ2-3 TRBV7-2
SASETEAF 8 TRBJ1-1 TRBV20-1
ASSPKENSGSPTGELF 16 TRBJ2-2 TRBV7-9
SALGGGGAGWETQY 14 TRBJ2-5 TRBV20-1
ASSVTDSTDTQY 12 TRBJ2-3 TRBV9
ASSLAEGPSNQPQH 14 TRBJ1-5 TRBV7-9
ASSTSTRTGSYNSPLH 16 TRBJ1-6 TRBV19
ASSGGRQNNQPQH 13 TRBJ1-5 TRBV19
ASSPTLDRTSTDTQY 15 TRBJ2-3 TRBV28
ASSSAPPHKGAGANVLT 17 TRBJ2-6 TRBV5-1
SVGRTDVYNEQF 12 TRBJ2-1 TRBV29-1
ASSYGTGVMYTIY 13 TRBJ1-3 TRBV7-2
ASSPEGQSNQPQH 13 TRBJ1-5 TRBV12-3/TRBV12-4
ASSLTGPRLALTDTQY 16 TRBJ2-3 TRBV12-3/TRBV12-4
ASSLTITGTGVDGYT 15 TRBJ1-2 TRBV5-1
ASNTSPGDTQY 11 TRBJ2-3 TRBV6-2/TRBV6-3
ASSQDSGNTIY 11 TRBJ1-3 TRBV2
ATVLSGSEIYEQY 13 TRBJ2-7 TRBV4-1
ASSPVVVGAQY 11 TRBJ2-5 TRBV12-3/TRBV12-4
AWSVRLAPYEQY 12 TRBJ2-7 TRBV30
ATSRRYNEQF 10 TRBJ2-1 TRBV15
ASSFWDTSKVH 11 TRBJ1-6 TRBV12-3/TRBV12-4
ASSLDTGGVYEQY 13 TRBJ2-7 TRBV11-2
ASSRWSYATNEKLF 14 TRBJ1-4 TRBV7-3
ASSPTLADWNEQF 13 TRBJ2-1 TRBV14
ASSLFSQGLSEQY 13 TRBJ2-7 TRBV7-6
ASRDSHGTGFTYEQY 15 TRBJ2-7 TRBV19
ASSQEARGQGAAF 13 TRBJ1-1 TRBV4-2
ASSYLGAFSEKLF 13 TRBJ1-4 TRBV6-2/TRBV6-3
ASSVETAGGSPLH 13 TRBJ1-6 TRBV28
SATELAGVKETQY 13 TRBJ2-5 TRBV20-1
ASSQIGAGQETQY 13 TRBJ2-5 TRBV4-1
ATSDSSGLAGGVANTGELF 19 TRBJ2-2 TRBV24-1
ASSPSRWVLTSGNTIY 16 TRBJ1-3 TRBV12-3/TRBV12-4
SARPVGAGELF 11 TRBJ2-2 TRBV20-1
ASSHPGQGAGQPQH 14 TRBJ1-5 TRBV4-2
ASSFGGSTEKLF 12 TRBJ1-4 TRBV12-3/TRBV12-4